These 8 T cell receptor beta chains originate from one sample sequenced in a study of blood T cell repertoires in COVID-19. The protocol was immunoSEQ multiplex PCR, while the TCRdb copy is restricted to in-frame clones and leaves out a portion. This table has a few hundred thousand clones, about 86% appearing once. Sequenced: PBMCs or T cells enriched from blood (not recorded which). Receptors were obtained from a woman in her thirties or forties with acute COVID-19.

This chain joins TRBV7-8 and TRBJ1-4; the match to TRBD1 covers 7 bases. The ends lost 3 bases at V and 7 bases at J; junction bases unmatched: 2. The length of the CDR3 is 13 residues. CDR1 is SGHVS and CDR2 is FQNEAQ in the germline V gene. Written as DNA, the CDR3 is TGTGCCAGCAGCTTCGGGGACAGTGAAAAACTGTTTTTT. Translated: CASSFGDSEKLFF. The entire variable domain, with the rest obtained from reference TRBV7-8 and TRBJ1-4, is as follows: GAGVSQSPRYKVAKRGQDVALRCDPISGHVSLFWYQQALGQGPEFLTYFQNEAQLDKSGLPSDRFFAERPEGSVSTLKIQRTQQEDSAVYLCASSFGDSEKLFFGSGTQLSVL.

This clone was detected once. The chain recombines TRBV7-9 with TRBJ2-4, with 7 nucleotides matching TRBD1. Unmatched junction bases numbered 17, after V lost 5 bases and J lost 1 base. The germline gives CDR1 SEHNR, CDR2 FQNEAQ (reference sequence). CDR3 size: 19 residues. This CDR3 is CASSLGTALPSRAKNIQYF. In nucleotides, the CDR3 is TGTGCCAGCAGCCTTGGGACAGCCCTGCCTAGCCGGGCCAAAAACATTCAGTACTTC.

The rearrangement links TRBV2 to TRBJ2-5; perhaps TRBD1 as D (6 bases). This CDR3 contains 12 residues. Deletions cut 8 bases from V and 7 bases from J, with 14 bases between. Per the germline V gene, CDR1 is SNHLY and CDR2 is FYNNEI. The CDR3 DNA reads TGTGCCAGCGTAAGACAGGTCGGGACCCAGTACTTC. Translation gives CASVRQVGTQYF.

As regards this clone: Sequence at one end of the junction differs from germline and may be a read error. The V and J genes are TRBV7-9 and TRBJ2-5, with TRBD1 matching 9 bases. Germline V lookup: CDR1 SEHNR, CDR2 FQNEAQ (reference sequence). The CDR3 is made up of 12 amino acids. CDR3 in DNA: TGTGCCAGCAGCATCCTCCGGGACAGGGAGCACTTC. Translated: CASSILRDREHF.

This clone was counted once. The chain carries TRBV18 and TRBJ1-5; possibly TRBD1 for D (5 bases). The V end lost 2 bases, the J end lost 1 base, and 9 bases lay between the germline ends. This CDR3 is 15 amino acids long. The germline V gene has CDR1 KGHSH and CDR2 LQKENI. CDR3 region: CASSPVQASNQPQHF. In DNA form, the CDR3 reads TGTGCCAGCTCACCAGTACAGGCCAGCAATCAGCCCCAGCATTTT.

V is TRBV19 and J is TRBJ1-5; 8 nucleotides match TRBD1. Trimming took 4 bases from V and 7 from J; bases not matched to a gene: 12. The CDR3 is made up of 16 amino acids. Per germline, CDR1 LNHDA and CDR2 SQIVND (reference sequence). The CDR3 DNA follows: TGTGCCAGTAGTAGGGGGGGGGACAGGCTCTTACAGCCCCAGCATTTT. It yields the protein CASSRGGDRLLQPQHF.

This chain joins TRBV5-1 and TRBJ1-6; possible D gene TRBD1, 5 bases. This CDR3 spans 13 amino acids. Trimming pared 0 bases from V and 9 bases from J, leaving 7 bases between. Germline CDR1 reads SGHRS; CDR2 reads YFSETQ. The CDR3 sequence is CASSLGQPSPLHF. The CDR3 region has the DNA TGCGCCAGCAGCTTGGGACAGCCTTCACCCCTCCACTTT.

The J gene is TRBJ2-1, the V gene TRBV5-6, with D possibly matching TRBD2 (5 bases). Germline CDR1 and CDR2: SGHDT and YYEEEE. The CDR3 is 16 residues long. V lost 2 bases and J lost 2, with 14 bases in between. The DNA of the CDR3 is TGTGCCAGCAGCTTAGGACTTGCGCTCACCTACAATGAGCAGTTCTTC. This translates into CASSLGLALTYNEQFF.